This T cell receptor (beta chain) is drawn from a study of control samples from healthy donors and cancer patients. The method was immunoSEQ multiplex PCR; TCRdb's version includes in-frame clones alone and lacks a portion of them. The sample yields 150,000 to 200,000 clones, about 94% seen once. V lost 3 bases to trimming and J lost 7 bases; unmatched junction nucleotides: 12. There are 16 residues in the CDR3. Germline CDR1 and CDR2: SGHRS and YFSETQ. The source material was blood. This receptor was identified in a woman aged 40 to 50 in good health. J is TRBJ2-2 and V is TRBV5-1; TRBD1 matches at 7 bases. The CDR3 DNA reads as TGCGCCAGCAGCTACAAAAGAAAGGGGGCAGGCGGGGAGCTGTTTTTT. Translation gives CASSYKRKGAGGELFF.